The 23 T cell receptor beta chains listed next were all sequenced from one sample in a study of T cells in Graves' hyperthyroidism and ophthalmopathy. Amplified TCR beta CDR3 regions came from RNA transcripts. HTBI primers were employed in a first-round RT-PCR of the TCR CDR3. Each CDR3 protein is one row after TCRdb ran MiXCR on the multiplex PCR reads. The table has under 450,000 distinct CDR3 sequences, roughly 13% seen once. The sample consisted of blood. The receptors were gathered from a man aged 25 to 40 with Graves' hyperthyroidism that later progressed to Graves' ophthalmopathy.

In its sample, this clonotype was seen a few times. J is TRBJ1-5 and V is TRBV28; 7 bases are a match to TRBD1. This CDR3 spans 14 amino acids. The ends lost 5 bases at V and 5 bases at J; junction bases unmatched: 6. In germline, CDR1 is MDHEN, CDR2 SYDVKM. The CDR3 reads CASSEGAGDQPQHF. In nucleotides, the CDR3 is TGTGCCAGCAGTGAGGGGGCAGGGGATCAGCCCCAGCATTTT.

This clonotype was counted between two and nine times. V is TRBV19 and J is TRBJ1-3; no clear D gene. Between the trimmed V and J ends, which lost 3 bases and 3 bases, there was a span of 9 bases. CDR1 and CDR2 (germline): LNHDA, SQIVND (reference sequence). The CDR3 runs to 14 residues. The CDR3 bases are TGTGCCAGTAGTATCGCGGGGTATGGAAACACCATATATTTT. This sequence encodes CASSIAGYGNTIYF.

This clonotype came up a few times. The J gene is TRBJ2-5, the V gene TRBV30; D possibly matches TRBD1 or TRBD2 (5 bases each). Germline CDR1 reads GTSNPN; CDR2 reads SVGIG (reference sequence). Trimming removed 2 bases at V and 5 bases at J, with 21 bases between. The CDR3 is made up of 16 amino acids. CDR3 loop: CAWSTFRDRMQETQYF. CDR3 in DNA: TGTGCCTGGAGTACCTTCCGGGACCGGATGCAGGAGACCCAGTACTTC.

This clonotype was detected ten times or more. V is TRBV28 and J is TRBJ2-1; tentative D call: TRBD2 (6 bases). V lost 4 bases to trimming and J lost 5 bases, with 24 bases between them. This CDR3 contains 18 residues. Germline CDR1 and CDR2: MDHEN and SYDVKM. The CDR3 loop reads CASSSILGLLGRNNEQFF. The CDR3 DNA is TGTGCCAGCAGTTCAATCCTGGGACTCCTTGGGAGAAACAATGAGCAGTTCTTC.

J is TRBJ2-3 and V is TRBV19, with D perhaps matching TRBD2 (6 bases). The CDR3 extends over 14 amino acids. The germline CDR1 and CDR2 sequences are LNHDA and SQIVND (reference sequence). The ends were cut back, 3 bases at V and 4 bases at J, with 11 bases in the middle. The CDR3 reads CASSMGRRADTQYF. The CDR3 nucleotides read TGTGCCAGTAGTATGGGACGGAGGGCAGATACGCAGTATTTT.

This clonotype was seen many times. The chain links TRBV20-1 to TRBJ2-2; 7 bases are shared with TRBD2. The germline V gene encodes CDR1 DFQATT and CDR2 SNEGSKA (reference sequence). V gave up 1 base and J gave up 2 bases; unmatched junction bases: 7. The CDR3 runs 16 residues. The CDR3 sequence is CSARGLRDYNTGELFF. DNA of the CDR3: TGCAGTGCTAGAGGTCTCCGGGACTATAACACCGGGGAGCTGTTTTTT.

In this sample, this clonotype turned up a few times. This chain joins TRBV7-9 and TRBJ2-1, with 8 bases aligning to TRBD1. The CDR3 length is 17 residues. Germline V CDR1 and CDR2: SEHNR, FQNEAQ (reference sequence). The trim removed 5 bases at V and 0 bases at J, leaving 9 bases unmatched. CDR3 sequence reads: CASSPDWTGSSYNEQFF. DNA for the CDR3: TGTGCCAGCAGCCCTGACTGGACAGGGAGCTCCTACAATGAGCAGTTCTTC.

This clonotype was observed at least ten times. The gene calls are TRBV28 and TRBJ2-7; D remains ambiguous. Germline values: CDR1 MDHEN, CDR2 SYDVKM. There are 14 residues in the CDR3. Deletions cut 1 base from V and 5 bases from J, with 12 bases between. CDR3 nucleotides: TGTGCCAGCAGTTTATCGGGTATCGGAGACGAGCAGTACTTC. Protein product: CASSLSGIGDEQYF.

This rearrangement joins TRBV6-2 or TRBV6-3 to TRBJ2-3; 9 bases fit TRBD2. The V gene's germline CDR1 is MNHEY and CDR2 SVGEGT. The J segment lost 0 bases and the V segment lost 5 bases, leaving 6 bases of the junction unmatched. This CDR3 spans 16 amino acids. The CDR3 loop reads CASSGRLAASTDTQYF. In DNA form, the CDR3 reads TGTGCCAGCAGTGGCAGACTAGCGGCGAGCACAGATACGCAGTATTTT.

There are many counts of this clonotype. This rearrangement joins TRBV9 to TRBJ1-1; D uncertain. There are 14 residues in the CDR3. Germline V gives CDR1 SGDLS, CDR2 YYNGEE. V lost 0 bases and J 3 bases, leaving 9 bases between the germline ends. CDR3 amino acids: CASSVAGEDTEAFF. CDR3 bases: TGTGCCAGCAGCGTAGCAGGAGAGGACACTGAAGCTTTCTTT.

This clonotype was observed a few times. The CDR3 DNA sequence: TGTGCCAGCAGCCAAGATGGCCTAGCGGGGGGGCCAGGAGTAGAGACCCAGTACTTC. This gives the protein CASSQDGLAGGPGVETQYF. V gene TRBV3-1 combines with J gene TRBJ2-5; 12 bases are a match to TRBD2. In germline, CDR1 is LGHDT, CDR2 YNNKEL (reference sequence). This CDR3 comprises 19 residues. With V trimmed by 0 bases and J by 4 bases, 12 bases remained unmatched.

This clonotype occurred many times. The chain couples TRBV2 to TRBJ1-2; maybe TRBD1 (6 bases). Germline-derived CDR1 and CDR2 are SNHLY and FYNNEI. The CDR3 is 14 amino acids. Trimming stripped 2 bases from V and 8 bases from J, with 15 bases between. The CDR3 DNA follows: TGTGCCAGCAGTGAAACAGGGTTGGCAGAAGGCTACACCTTC. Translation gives CASSETGLAEGYTF.

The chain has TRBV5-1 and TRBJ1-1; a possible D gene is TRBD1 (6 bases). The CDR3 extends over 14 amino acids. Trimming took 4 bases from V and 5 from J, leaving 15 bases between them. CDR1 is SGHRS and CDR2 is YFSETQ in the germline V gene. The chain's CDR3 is CASSPRTDGTEAFF. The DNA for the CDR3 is TGCGCCAGCAGCCCCAGGACAGACGGGACTGAAGCTTTCTTT.

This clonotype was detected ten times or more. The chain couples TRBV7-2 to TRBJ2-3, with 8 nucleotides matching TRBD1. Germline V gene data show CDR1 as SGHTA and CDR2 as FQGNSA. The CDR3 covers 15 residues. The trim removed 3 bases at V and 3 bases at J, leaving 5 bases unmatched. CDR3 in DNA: TGTGCCAGCAGCTTCGACAGGGGAGGTACAGATACGCAGTATTTT. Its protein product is CASSFDRGGTDTQYF.

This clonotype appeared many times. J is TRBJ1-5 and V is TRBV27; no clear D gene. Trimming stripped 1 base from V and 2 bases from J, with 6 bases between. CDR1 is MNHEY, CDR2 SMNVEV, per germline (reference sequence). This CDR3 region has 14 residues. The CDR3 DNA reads TGTGCCAGCAGTTTATACTGGGGCAATCAGCCCCAGCATTTT. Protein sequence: CASSLYWGNQPQHF.

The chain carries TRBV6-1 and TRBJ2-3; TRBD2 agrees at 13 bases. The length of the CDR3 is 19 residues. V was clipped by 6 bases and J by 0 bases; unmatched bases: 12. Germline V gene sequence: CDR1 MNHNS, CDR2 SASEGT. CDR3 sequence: CASRRLAGGRVGSTDTQYF. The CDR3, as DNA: TGTGCCAGCAGAAGACTAGCGGGGGGCCGTGTAGGGAGCACAGATACGCAGTATTTT.

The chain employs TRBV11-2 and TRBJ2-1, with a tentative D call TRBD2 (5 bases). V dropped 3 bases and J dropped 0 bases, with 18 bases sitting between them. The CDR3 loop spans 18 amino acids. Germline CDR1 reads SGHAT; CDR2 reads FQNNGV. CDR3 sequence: CASSFFGAGPLSYNEQFF. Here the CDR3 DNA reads TGTGCCAGCAGCTTCTTTGGTGCGGGTCCTCTCTCCTACAATGAGCAGTTCTTC.

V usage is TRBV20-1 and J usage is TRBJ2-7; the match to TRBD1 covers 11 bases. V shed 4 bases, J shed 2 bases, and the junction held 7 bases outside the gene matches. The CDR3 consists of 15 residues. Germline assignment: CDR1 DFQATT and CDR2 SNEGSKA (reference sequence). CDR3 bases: TGCAGTGCTATTTTTCCGGGACAGGGGGCCTACGAGCAGTACTTC. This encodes CSAIFPGQGAYEQYF.

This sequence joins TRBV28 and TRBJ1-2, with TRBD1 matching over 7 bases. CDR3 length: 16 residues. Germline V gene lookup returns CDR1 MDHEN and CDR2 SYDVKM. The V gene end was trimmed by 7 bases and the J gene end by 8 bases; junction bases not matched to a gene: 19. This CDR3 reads CASNLGQALMHRGYTF. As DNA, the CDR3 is TGTGCCAGCAATCTCGGACAGGCGTTAATGCATCGAGGCTACACCTTC.

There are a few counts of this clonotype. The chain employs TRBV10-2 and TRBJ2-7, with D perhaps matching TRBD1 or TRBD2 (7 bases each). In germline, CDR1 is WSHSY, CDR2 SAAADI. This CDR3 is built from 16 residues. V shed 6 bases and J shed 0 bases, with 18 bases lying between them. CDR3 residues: CASSRVGGTASYEQYF. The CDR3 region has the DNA TGCGCCAGCAGCCGAGTGGGGGGGACAGCCTCCTACGAGCAGTACTTC.

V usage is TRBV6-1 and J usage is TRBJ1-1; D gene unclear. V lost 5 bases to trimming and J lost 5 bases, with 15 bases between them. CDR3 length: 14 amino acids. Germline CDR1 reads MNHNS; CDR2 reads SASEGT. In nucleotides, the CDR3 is TGTGCCAGCAGTAACGGCCCTGAGGAGACTGAAGCTTTCTTT. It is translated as CASSNGPEETEAFF.

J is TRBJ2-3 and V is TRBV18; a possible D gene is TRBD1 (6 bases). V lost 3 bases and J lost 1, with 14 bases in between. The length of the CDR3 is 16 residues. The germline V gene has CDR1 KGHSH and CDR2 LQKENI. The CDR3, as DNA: TGTGCCAGCTCACCGACAGGCCCCAGGGGCACAGATACGCAGTATTTT. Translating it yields CASSPTGPRGTDTQYF.

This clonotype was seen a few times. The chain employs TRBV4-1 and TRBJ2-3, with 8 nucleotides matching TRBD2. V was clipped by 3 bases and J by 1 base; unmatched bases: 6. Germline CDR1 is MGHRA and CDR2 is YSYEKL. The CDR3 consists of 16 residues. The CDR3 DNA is TGCGCCAGCAGCCATCACACAGCGGGGGGCACAGATACGCAGTATTTT. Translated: CASSHHTAGGTDTQYF.